The 14 T cell receptor beta chains reported below all come from one sample, sequenced in a study of molecular identifiers for immune sequencing clone quantification. TCRdb analysed the PCR reads with MiXCR anew, one entry per CDR3 protein. The sample shows 70,000 to 90,000 distinct CDR3 sequences, 20% to 25% of them seen only once. Sequencing input: naive CD8+ T cells from blood, with Jurkat cell RNA spiked in. Subset defined: FACS-sorted CD8+CD4-CCR7+CD45RA+ naive T cells. These TCRs come from a human donor in good health. Some libraries in this study had Jurkat cell RNA spiked in.

In this sample, this clonotype turned up many times. This chain joins TRBV7-2 and TRBJ2-3, with 11 bases fitting TRBD2. With 5 bases clipped from V and 6 bases from J, the junction kept 10 bases outside the gene matches. The CDR3 has 16 amino acids. Germline CDR1 SGHTA, CDR2 FQGNSA. CDR3 sequence (DNA): TGTGCCAGCAGCCCCTTAGCGGGGGGGCCAGGGGATACGCAGTATTTT. It yields the protein CASSPLAGGPGDTQYF.

About this clonotype itself: Given a much more abundant clone one base away, this may be a read error. The chain uses TRBV11-2 and TRBJ2-4; D gene uncertain. The CDR3 runs 14 residues. Looked up from germline, CDR1 is SGHAT and CDR2 is FQNNGV. The CDR3 DNA sequence: TGTGCCAGCAGCTTAACACAAGCCGAAAACATTCAGTACTTC. This gives the protein CASSLTQAENIQYF.

This clonotype turned up a few times. J is TRBJ2-7 and V is TRBV6-2 or TRBV6-3, with D uncertain. The CDR3 is made up of 17 amino acids. Trimming left V 6 bases short and J 0 bases short, with 21 bases between. CDR1 is MNHEY and CDR2 is SVGEGT in the germline V gene. The CDR3 DNA reads as TGTGCCAGCAGAACCCCCTCCTTGGACGGAGTCTCCTACGAGCAGTACTTC. This sequence encodes CASRTPSLDGVSYEQYF.

This clonotype was counted only a few times. The chain uses TRBV5-4 and TRBJ1-6; 9 nucleotides align to TRBD1. Germline-derived CDR1 and CDR2 are SGHNT and YYREEE (reference sequence). The junction had 7 bases not matched to a gene; V was cut back by 4 bases and J by 8 bases. The CDR3 consists of 15 residues. The chain's CDR3 is CASSLKGTGYSPLHF. The CDR3 DNA reads TGTGCCAGCAGCCTGAAGGGGACAGGGTATTCACCCCTCCACTTT.

The chain has TRBV19 and TRBJ2-3, with D perhaps TRBD1 (5 bases). With 6 bases removed from V and 0 bases from J, the gap between germline ends came to 13 bases. Germline CDR1 and CDR2: LNHDA and SQIVND (reference sequence). The CDR3 has 15 amino acids. The CDR3 nucleotides read TGTGCCAGTAGCCTTACAGGCTATAGCACAGATACGCAGTATTTT. Translation gives CASSLTGYSTDTQYF.

In regard to this clonotype: This may arise from a read error, as a much more abundant clone is one base away. The chain carries TRBV19 and TRBJ2-1; D remains unclear. The CDR3 runs to 13 residues. CDR1 is LNHDA and CDR2 is SQIVND in the germline V gene (reference sequence). Trimming pared 3 bases from V and 8 bases from J, leaving 11 bases between. The CDR3 sequence: CASSMSFRDEQFF. CDR3 bases: TGTGCCAGTAGTATGTCCTTCCGAGATGAGCAGTTCTTC.

There are many counts of this clonotype. V and J are TRBV3-1 and TRBJ2-5; no clear D gene. Germline CDR1 and CDR2: LGHDT and YNNKEL (reference sequence). Trimming stripped 2 bases from V and 5 bases from J, with 12 bases between. The CDR3 length is 14 residues. CDR3 DNA: TGTGCCAGCAGCCAACTGGCCGAGGAGGAGACCCAGTACTTC. It is translated as CASSQLAEEETQYF.

As for this clonotype: It may be a read error: a sequence one base away is much more abundant. The rearrangement joins TRBV19 to TRBJ2-3; D might be TRBD2 (5 bases). Trimming left V 6 bases short and J 3 bases short, with 10 bases between. The CDR3 sequence is 13 residues long. Per the germline V gene, CDR1 is LNHDA and CDR2 is SQIVND (reference sequence). The DNA of the CDR3 is TGTGCCAGTAGCCACGGGATAACAGATACGCAGTATTTT. This sequence encodes CASSHGITDTQYF.

This clonotype was counted ten times or more. The chain recombines TRBV3-1 with TRBJ1-3; possible D gene TRBD1, 5 bases. CDR3 length equals 15 residues. The V gene lost 2 bases and the J gene lost 4 bases, with 12 bases spanning the gap. Per the germline V gene, CDR1 is LGHDT and CDR2 is YNNKEL (reference sequence). In DNA, the CDR3 is TGTGCCAGCAGCCAACCGACAGTTTTCGGAAACACCATATATTTT. Protein: CASSQPTVFGNTIYF. Filled out from reference TRBV3-1 and TRBJ1-3, the complete variable domain reads DTAVSQTPKYLVTQMGNDKSIKCEQNLGHDTMYWYKQDSKKFLKIMFSYNNKELIINETVPNRFSPKSPDKAHLNLHINSLELGDSAVYFCASSQPTVFGNTIYFGEGSWLTVV.

This clonotype was seen many times. The chain uses TRBV28 and TRBJ2-7; D is unresolved. V was cut by 3 bases and J by 1 base, with 10 bases left in between. Germline V gene sequence: CDR1 MDHEN, CDR2 SYDVKM. CDR3 length: 14 residues. CDR3 sequence: CASSFQLRSYEQYF. CDR3 bases: TGTGCCAGCAGTTTCCAGTTGCGATCCTACGAGCAGTACTTC.

There are many counts of this clonotype. The V and J genes are TRBV5-4 and TRBJ2-7; D is ambiguous. V was trimmed by 1 base and J by 6 bases, leaving 5 bases between them. CDR1 is SGHNT and CDR2 is YYREEE in the germline V gene (reference sequence). This CDR3 contains 11 residues. CDR3 region: CASSLLSEQYF. The DNA for the CDR3 is TGTGCCAGCAGCTTGTTGTCCGAGCAGTACTTC.

This chain uses TRBV11-3 with TRBJ1-1, with a tentative D call TRBD1 (5 bases). The CDR3 is 14 amino acids. The ends were cut back, 3 bases at V and 4 bases at J, with 12 bases in the middle. Germline V gives CDR1 SGHNT, CDR2 YENEEA. CDR3 residues: CASSFGGGSTEAFF. The CDR3 nucleotides are TGTGCCAGCAGCTTTGGGGGGGGGAGCACTGAAGCTTTCTTT.

This clonotype was seen repeatedly, ten times or more. This chain connects TRBV6-5 to TRBJ2-5; D perhaps matches TRBD2 (6 bases). Germline V lookup: CDR1 MNHEY, CDR2 SVGAGI. Trimming took 4 bases from V and 3 from J, leaving 9 bases between them. The CDR3 sequence is 13 residues long. CDR3 sequence: CASSSSGEETQYF. DNA of the CDR3: TGTGCCAGCAGTTCCTCGGGGGAAGAGACCCAGTACTTC.

Comments on this clonotype: This may come from a read error, since a much larger clone is one base off. The V and J genes are TRBV27 and TRBJ2-5; no definite D call. CDR1 is MNHEY, CDR2 SMNVEV, per germline (reference sequence). This CDR3 spans 15 amino acids. The CDR3 sequence is CASSPTIMYQETLYF. In nucleotides, the CDR3 is TGTGCCAGCAGCCCAACGATAATGTACCAAGAGACCCTGTACTTC.